These T cell receptor beta chains were read from a single sample in a study of cytomegalovirus exposure and HLA in healthy donors. The table came from immunoSEQ multiplex PCR; TCRdb's copy has only in-frame clones and leaves some out. The sample records about 120,000 clones, 78% being singletons. Sequencing used PBMCs. The origin of the receptors is a woman aged 30 to 39 in good health and CMV-seronegative. The CDR3 runs from the conserved cysteine through the conserved F or W.

TRBV7-2	TRBJ1-2	14	CASSQDGANYGYTF
TRBV4-3	TRBJ1-1	13	CASSRGGNTEAFF
TRBV7-3	TRBJ2-3	14	CASSPGTSGTGWYF
TRBV6-1	TRBJ2-2	16	CASSGLAGVAAGELFF
TRBV7-9	TRBJ2-1	19	CASSPRVSGSYSSYNEQFF
TRBV28	TRBJ1-2	14	CASKGGGQTYGYTF
TRBV7-2	TRBJ2-3	14	CASSFSRGADTQYF
TRBV25-1	TRBJ1-1	12	CASTPGGTEAFF
TRBV29-1	TRBJ2-7	13	CSVATAPIYEQYF
TRBV28	TRBJ2-7	14	CASRASGDSYEQYF
TRBV28	TRBJ2-6	19	CASSFSRLGTTSGANVLTF
TRBV20-1	TRBJ1-2	11	CSASTGGDYTF
TRBV28	TRBJ1-2	16	CASSLSPGGRDYGYTF
TRBV28	TRBJ2-7	15	CASSLSAGNNYEQYF
TRBV6-5	TRBJ1-1	14	CASSYLPGNTEAFF
TRBV9	TRBJ1-1	13	CASSGTGGKSAFF
TRBV15	TRBJ1-1	13	CATGQELNTEAFF
TRBV5-1	TRBJ1-4	15	CASSLFRGPNEKLFF
TRBV10-1	TRBJ2-5	16	CASSGHQDNQEWTQYF
TRBV9	TRBJ2-5	14	CASGTGPRGETQYF
TRBV7-2	TRBJ2-1	11	CASSHTGEQFF
TRBV4-1	TRBJ2-5	17	CASSQGERDRGLETQYF
TRBV12-5	TRBJ1-2	17	CASGLFEGSSLFGGYTF
TRBV7-2	TRBJ2-7	16	CASSLGLAEVGGEQYF
TRBV4-1	TRBJ2-6	16	CASSQGTATGANVLTF
TRBV5-4	TRBJ2-5	14	CASSLGGGTKTQYF
TRBV19	TRBJ1-1	14	CASSIDGEYTEAFF
TRBV7-9	TRBJ2-1	18	CASSSGGSARAIYNEQFF
TRBV14	TRBJ2-7	13	CASSQVSGYEQYF
TRBV2	TRBJ2-2	15	CASSETEANTGELFF
TRBV27	TRBJ1-2	11	CASSGGAGYTF
TRBV5-6	TRBJ2-5	16	CASSLSGQGGQETQYF
TRBV30	TRBJ2-2	16	CAWSLYRVTMTGELFF
TRBV4-3	TRBJ2-1	16	CASSQEGYRGGEEQFF
TRBV4-3	TRBJ1-2	15	CASSPGQLSNYGYTF
TRBV28	TRBJ2-1	13	CASSSGGVREQFF
TRBV7-2	TRBJ2-7	14	CASRVTSGSYEQYF
TRBV28	TRBJ1-1	13	CASKKSGGPKAFF
TRBV5-1	TRBJ1-2	13	CASSLAGDYGYTF
TRBV30	TRBJ1-4	15	CAWRGGRGSNEKLFF
TRBV7-9	TRBJ1-2	14	CASSTPGQNYGYTF
TRBV29-1	TRBJ1-2	14	CSVEGTGGDYGYTF
TRBV4-1	TRBJ2-1	15	CASSHLLDGGYEQFF